The clone carrying this T cell receptor beta chain has a handful of counts. Its target is unknown. The V and J ends lost 5 bases and 1 base, in that order; junction bases with no gene match: 4. Germline assignment: CDR1 SGHNT and CDR2 YENEEA. The CDR3 is 14 residues long. Time point: week 35, safety follow-up. Mutant IDH1 20-mer peptide, at 300 ug, made up each vaccine dose, with topical imiquimod. The donor cohort comprised cases of new WHO grade 3 or 4 IDH1-mutant, ATRX-lost astrocytoma. These data belong to a study of a mutant IDH1 vaccine in newly diagnosed glioma. Across the study: The first vaccination came 4-6 weeks after radiotherapy alone, or with temozolomide cycles. Patients got radiotherapy, temozolomide, or both beforehand, and most got both. Findings of the study overall: There seemed to be no relation between pseudoprogression and changes in top peripheral T cell clonotypes.

This table comes from immunoSEQ multiplex PCR, and its TCRdb copy is limited to in-frame clones, with some not included. This table holds about 66,000 clones, about 74% found once. The specimen comprised PBMCs, sampled from a glioma patient whose treatment included an IDH1 peptide vaccine. The source of this sequence is a man in his fifties with glioma. The V gene is TRBV11-3, the J gene TRBJ1-1; TRBD1 agrees at 7 bases. CDR3 in amino acids: CASSRQGENTEAFF. As DNA, the CDR3 is TGTGCCAGCAGCCGACAGGGTGAGAACACTGAAGCTTTCTTT.